Listed here is a single T cell receptor beta chain. In the original analysis: Nucleated cell number was recorded as an estimate derived from reference gene primer amplification. The method was immunoSEQ multiplex PCR; TCRdb's version includes in-frame clones alone and lacks a portion of them. Clone size and the V and J calls come from that table; the DNA yielded D and trimming. The sample has about 350,000 clones; 90% to 95% are singletons. This record comes from a study of blood T cell repertoires in COVID-19. The wider study: Spain, Italy and the United States supplied samples that represented acute and convalescent COVID-19. The cDNA or gDNA used as material had been derived from T cells, B-cell-depleted T cells, or PBMCs.

The sequence was collected from a woman younger than 35 who had recovered from COVID-19. Material for sequencing was peripheral blood.

CDR3 region: CASSFVQANNEQFF. CDR3 nucleotide sequence: TGTGCCAGCAGCTTTGTCCAGGCAAACAATGAGCAGTTCTTC. The chain couples TRBV7-9 to TRBJ2-1; D is uncertain. Germline V CDR1 and CDR2: SEHNR, FQNEAQ (reference sequence). The CDR3 is 14 amino acids. Trimming shortened V by 3 bases and J by 5 bases, and 11 bases separated the two germline ends. The full variable domain, rest sourced from reference TRBV7-9 and TRBJ2-1, is DTGVSQNPRHKITKRGQNVTFRCDPISEHNRLYWYRQTLGQGPEFLTYFQNEAQLEKSRLLSDRFSAERPKGSFSTLEIQRTEQGDSAMYLCASSFVQANNEQFFGPGTRLTVL.